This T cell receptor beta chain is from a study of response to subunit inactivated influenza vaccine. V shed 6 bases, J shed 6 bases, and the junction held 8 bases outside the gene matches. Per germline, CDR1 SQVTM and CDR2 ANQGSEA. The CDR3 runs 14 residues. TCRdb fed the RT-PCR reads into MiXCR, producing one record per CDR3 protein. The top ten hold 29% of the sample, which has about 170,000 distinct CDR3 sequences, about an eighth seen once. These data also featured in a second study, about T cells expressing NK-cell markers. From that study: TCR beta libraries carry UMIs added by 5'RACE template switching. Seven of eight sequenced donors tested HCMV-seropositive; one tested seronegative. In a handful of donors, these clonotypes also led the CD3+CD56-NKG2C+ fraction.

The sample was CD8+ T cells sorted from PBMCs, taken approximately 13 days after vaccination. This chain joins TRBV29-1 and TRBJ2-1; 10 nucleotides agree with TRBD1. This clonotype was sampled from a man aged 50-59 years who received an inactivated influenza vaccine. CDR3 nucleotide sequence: TGCAGCGTGGCCGGGACAGGGGATAGCAATGAGCAGTTCTTC. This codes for CSVAGTGDSNEQFF.